A single T cell receptor (beta chain) is shown here with its context. As handled by the study authors: Amplification with reference gene primers provided the estimates of nucleated cell counts. Sequenced by immunoSEQ multiplex PCR; TCRdb stores in-frame clones only, minus some. From that table come the V and J calls and clone size; the DNA was used to work out D and trimming. The profile shows under 200,000 clones, roughly 84% of them singletons. These data are taken from a study of blood T cell repertoires in COVID-19. Study in general: PBMCs, B-cell-depleted T cells, or T cells provided the cDNA or gDNA that made up the material.

Participant reports of clinical history set cohort assignment. The recovered donors of Cohort 3 showed two negative PCRs, clearance, or symptom resolution. Germline V CDR1 and CDR2: ENHRY, SYGVKD. The CDR3 sequence is 16 residues long. J was trimmed by 4 bases and V by 3 bases; bases with no gene match: 11. The chain carries TRBV10-3 and TRBJ1-2; 7 bases agree with TRBD1. The source material was PBMCs or T cells enriched from blood (not recorded which). The origin of this receptor is a woman in her fifties or sixties who had recovered from COVID-19. CDR3 amino acids: CAISDDDRDISYGYTF. The DNA of the CDR3 is TGTGCCATCAGTGACGACGACAGGGACATCTCCTATGGCTACACCTTC.